This T cell receptor (beta chain) was retrieved from a study of control samples from healthy donors and cancer patients. Libraries were prepared by immunoSEQ multiplex PCR; TCRdb keeps only in-frame clonotypes and omits some of them. This table holds about 85,000 clones, about 89% found once. V trimming: 5 bases; J trimming: 2 bases; junction bases outside the gene matches: 2. Germline V lookup: CDR1 SNHLY, CDR2 FYNNEI. CDR3 length equals 14 residues. The sample comprised blood. The V call is TRBV2, the J call TRBJ2-1, with 8 bases lining up with TRBD1. The clonotype originates from a woman aged 60-70 years in good health. CDR3: CASSQTGAYNEQFF. The DNA of the CDR3 is TGTGCCAGCAGTCAGACAGGGGCCTACAATGAGCAGTTCTTC.